What follows describes a single T cell receptor (beta chain). Trimming removed 5 bases at V and 4 bases at J, with 14 bases between. This CDR3 contains 14 residues. Germline CDR1 is SNHLY and CDR2 is FYNNEI. The data belong to a study of control samples from healthy donors and cancer patients. The repertoire was sequenced with immunoSEQ multiplex PCR; TCRdb's copy has only in-frame clones and lacks some. This table holds approximately 150,000 clones, 89% found once. This receptor was obtained from a man under 40 in good health. The chain couples TRBV2 to TRBJ1-2, with D unresolved. The sample was blood. The CDR3 DNA follows: TGTGCCAGCAGTCCCGACGATCGGGGCTATGGCTACACCTTC. Amino acid sequence: CASSPDDRGYGYTF. The whole variable domain, remainder taken from reference TRBV2 and TRBJ1-2, is EPEVTQTPSHQVTQMGQEVILRCVPISNHLYFYWYRQILGQKVEFLVSFYNNEISEKSEIFDDQFSVERPDGSNFTLKIRSTKLEDSAMYFCASSPDDRGYGYTFGSGTRLTVV.